The present T cell receptor beta chain was sequenced within a study of OX40 agonist ivuxolimab in advanced cancers. The CDR3 extends over 14 amino acids. Trimming cost V 2 bases and J 8 bases, with 17 bases left between them. Germline-derived CDR1 and CDR2 are SGHNT and YYREEE (reference sequence). Sequenced by immunoSEQ multiplex PCR; TCRdb stores in-frame clones only, minus some. There are 77,000 or so clones in the sample; approximately 78% occur only once, and roughly 4.9% lies in the top ten. The receptor was derived from an adult with an advanced solid tumor such as melanoma, head and neck, liver or kidney cancer. This sample comprised CD4+ or CD8+ T cells sorted from blood, obtained in a trial of the OX40 agonist ivuxolimab. V and J are TRBV5-4 and TRBJ2-7; D possibly matches TRBD1 or TRBD2 (5 bases each). The CDR3 bases are TGTGCCAGCAGCTTTTTCGGGACCCCCGGAAAGCAGTACTTC. Protein sequence: CASSFFGTPGKQYF.